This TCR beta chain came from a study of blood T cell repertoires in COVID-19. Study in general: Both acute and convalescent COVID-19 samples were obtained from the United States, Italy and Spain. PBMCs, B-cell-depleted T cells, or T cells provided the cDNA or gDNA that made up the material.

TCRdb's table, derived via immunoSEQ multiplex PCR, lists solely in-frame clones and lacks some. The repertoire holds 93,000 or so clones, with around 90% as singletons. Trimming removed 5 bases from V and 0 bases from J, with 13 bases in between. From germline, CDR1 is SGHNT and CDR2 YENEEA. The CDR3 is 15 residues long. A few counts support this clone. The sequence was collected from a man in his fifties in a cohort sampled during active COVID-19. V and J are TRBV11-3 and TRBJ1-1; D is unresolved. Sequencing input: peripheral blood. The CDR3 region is CASSPEDGLNTEAFF. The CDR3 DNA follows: TGTGCCAGCAGCCCGGAGGACGGTCTGAACACTGAAGCTTTCTTT. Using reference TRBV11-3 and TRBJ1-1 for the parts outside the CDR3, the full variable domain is EAGVVQSPRYKIIEKKQPVAFWCNPISGHNTLYWYLQNLGQGPELLIRYENEEAVDDSQLPKDRFSAERLKGVDSTLKIQPAELGDSAVYLCASSPEDGLNTEAFFGQGTRLTVV.